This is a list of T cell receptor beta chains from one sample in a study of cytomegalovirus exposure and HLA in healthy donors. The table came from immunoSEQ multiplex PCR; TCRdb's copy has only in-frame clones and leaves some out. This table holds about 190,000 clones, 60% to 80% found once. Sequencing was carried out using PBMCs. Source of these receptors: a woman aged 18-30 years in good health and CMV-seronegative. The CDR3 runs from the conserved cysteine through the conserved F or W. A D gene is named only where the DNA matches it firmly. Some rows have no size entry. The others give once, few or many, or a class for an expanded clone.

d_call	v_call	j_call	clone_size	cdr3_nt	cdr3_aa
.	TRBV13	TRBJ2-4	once	.	CASSFRARGNIQYF
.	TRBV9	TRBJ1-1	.	TGTGCCAGCAGCGTAGCAGGGAACACTGAAGCTTTCTTT	CASSVAGNTEAFF
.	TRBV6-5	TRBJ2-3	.	TGTGCCAGCAGCGACCGGTGGGAGGCAGATACGCAGTATTTT	CASSDRWEADTQYF
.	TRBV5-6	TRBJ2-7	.	TGTGCCAGCAGCTTGTTCGGCAGGGGCGGTAACGAGCAGTACTTC	CASSLFGRGGNEQYF
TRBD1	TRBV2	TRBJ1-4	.	TGTGCCAGCAACGACAGGGGACGGTACGAAAAACTGTTTTTT	CASNDRGRYEKLFF
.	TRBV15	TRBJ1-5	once	TGTGCCACCAGCAGAGATGGCAGGTATGATCAGCCCCAGCATTTT	CATSRDGRYDQPQHF
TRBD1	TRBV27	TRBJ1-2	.	TGTGCCAGCAGAGGGGGCCGGGATGGCTACACCTTC	CASRGGRDGYTF
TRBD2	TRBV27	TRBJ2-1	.	TGTGCCAGCAGTTTGGGGTCGAACCGACTAGCGGGAGTCTATGAGCAGTTCTTC	CASSLGSNRLAGVYEQFF
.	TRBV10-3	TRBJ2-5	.	TGTGCCATCAGTGAGTCATCCGTTTCAGACAAAGAGACCCAGTACTTC	CAISESSVSDKETQYF
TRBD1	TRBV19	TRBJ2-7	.	TGTGCCAGTAGGAAGACAGGGTACTCCTACGAGCAGTACTTC	CASRKTGYSYEQYF
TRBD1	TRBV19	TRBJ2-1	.	TGTGCCAGTAGGCCCGGGGCGGGACAGGCGACCCCCGCCTACAATGAGCAGTTCTTC	CASRPGAGQATPAYNEQFF
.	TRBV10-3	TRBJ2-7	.	TGTGCCACCCGACAGTATGACGAGCAGTACTTC	CATRQYDEQYF
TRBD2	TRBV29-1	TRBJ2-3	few	TGCAGCGTTGACCAGCGGGGGACAGATACGCAGTATTTT	CSVDQRGTDTQYF
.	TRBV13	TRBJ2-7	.	TGTGCCAGCAGCTCCAGAGGGTCGTTCCTCGAGCAGTACTTC	CASSSRGSFLEQYF
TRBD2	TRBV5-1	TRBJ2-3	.	TGCGCCAGCAGTGCGGGGAGGGACCACACAGATACGCAGTATTTT	CASSAGRDHTDTQYF